A selection of T cell receptor beta chains follows, all from one sample in a study of cytomegalovirus exposure and HLA in healthy donors. Clones were read by immunoSEQ multiplex PCR, and TCRdb kept only the in-frame ones, dropping some. The sample lists some 140,000 clones; 70% to 80% were seen once. Sample: PBMCs. Receptor source: a female donor in good health and CMV-seronegative. CDR3s include the opening cysteine and the closing phenylalanine or tryptophan. D genes are given only for firm matches. A row's size may be missing; if present it is once, few, many or a size class.

NA,NA,TRBV21-1,TRBJ2-1,CASSKVADSTLCLGWQGRNEQFF,TGTGCCAGCAGCAAAGTCGCCGATTCCACGCTCTGCCTGGGATGGCAGGGAAGGAATGAGCAGTTCTTC
NA,TRBD2,TRBV13,TRBJ2-4,CASSSGLAGGEDIQYF,TGTGCCAGCAGCTCGGGACTAGCGGGGGGGGAGGACATTCAGTACTTC
NA,TRBD2,TRBV4-3,TRBJ2-2,CASSQDPGGTGELFF,TGCGCCAGCAGCCAAGATCCGGGGGGCACCGGGGAGCTGTTTTTT
NA,TRBD1,TRBV4-3,TRBJ2-2,CASSQFDRGQADTGELFF,TGCGCCAGCAGCCAGTTTGACAGGGGGCAAGCGGACACCGGGGAGCTGTTTTTT
NA,NA,TRBV14,TRBJ2-2,CASSRQSGAGELFF,TGTGCCAGCAGCCGGCAGTCGGGAGCCGGGGAGCTGTTTTTT
NA,NA,TRBV5-1,TRBJ1-3,CASSFGGTEGNTIYF,TGCGCCAGCAGCTTTGGAGGAACGGAAGGAAACACCATATATTTT
NA,NA,TRBV5-1,TRBJ2-7,CASSLNREYYEQYF,TGCGCCAGCAGCTTGAACAGGGAATATTACGAGCAGTACTTC
once,NA,TRBV19,TRBJ1-1,CASSGRGTEAFF,TGTGCCAGTAGTGGCAGGGGCACTGAAGCTTTCTTT
NA,TRBD1,TRBV19,TRBJ1-4,CASRLRDSANEKLFF,TGTGCCAGTAGGCTACGGGACAGCGCGAATGAAAAACTGTTTTTT
NA,TRBD2,TRBV7-2,TRBJ2-5,CASSLVGGVETQYF,TGTGCCAGCAGCTTAGTGGGGGGGGTGGAGACCCAGTACTTC
NA,TRBD1,TRBV2,TRBJ1-5,CASRLTGTSNQPQHF,TGTGCCAGCAGGTTGACAGGGACTTCCAATCAGCCCCAGCATTTT
NA,TRBD2,TRBV5-6,TRBJ2-1,CASSSTGSGLAGVCEQFF,TGTGCCAGCAGCTCAACTGGGTCGGGACTAGCGGGAGTATGTGAGCAGTTCTTC